This TCR beta chain was profiled in a study of blood T cells in healthy people across ages (dated by TCRdb to between 2014 and 2017). Describing the broader study: Template switching captured roughly one uniquely barcoded TCR beta cDNA molecule per two T cells in model experiments. The donors were divided into four age groups: young (average approximately 16 years), middle-aged (almost 40), aged (roughly 66) and long-lived (roughly 86). To track age-related changes in TCR beta repertoire diversity, the study relied on deep sequencing normalized with unique cDNA molecular identifiers. Two additional independent replicas of 1 million unique cDNA reads from the same blood draw were analyzed for two donors (one aged 18 to 30 and one aged 80 or older). To avoid experimental bias, donors of different ages were randomly spread across the sequencing lanes.

As to this clonotype: It has no known antigen specificity. The input lacks base qualities; no much larger clone sits a single base away.

General conclusions and limits of the study: Compared with the aged group, the long-lived group had more naive CD4+ T cells, fewer expanded clones and increased TCR diversity, suggesting age selection. Estimates of total diversity based on one million sequenced T cells were regarded as lower bounds and as underestimates. Because profiling used bulk unsorted PBMCs, naive and antigen-experienced compartments could not be compared conclusively. There was a strong correlation between observed TCR beta diversity and the percentage of naive T cells measured by flow cytometry. Donor CMV infection status was unknown, potentially confounding age-related changes in expanded clonotypes. Observed TCR beta diversity per million T cells fell roughly linearly with age, and a significant reduction was already apparent by age roughly 40.

The donors were roughly 39 Caucasian individuals from Russia, aged 6 to 90 years, who were systemically healthy. Each donor gave 8 to 10 milliliters of peripheral blood, collected into EDTA-treated Vacutainer tubes. PBMCs were isolated by Ficoll-Paque density-gradient centrifugation, with at least 6 million obtained per sample. Total RNA, at least 5.5 micrograms per sample, was extracted from PBMCs with Trizol reagent. For every donor, flow cytometry on a PBMC aliquot measured the percentage of naive CD45RAhigh/CD27high T cells. The library was made by 5' RACE. Sequencing was performed on an Illumina HiSeq 2500. The second PCR ran for roughly 7 to 12 cycles and used a J-beta primer mix along with a sample-barcoded 5' primer. Each TCR beta cDNA molecule received a unique molecular identifier from a template-switch 5' adaptor carrying 12 random nucleotides. Each sample yielded at least 3 million CDR3-containing paired-end reads. First-strand cDNA was synthesized from all RNA with the Mint cDNA synthesis kit, primed by a TRBC-specific oligonucleotide. After uracil-DNA glycosylase treatment, a first 18-cycle PCR used universal primers M1SS and BC2_uni_R on all cDNA. For the original study's pipeline: For normalization, 1 million high-quality reads were randomly selected from each sample, with every read carrying a distinct molecular identifier. Instead of being binned into consensus sequences, reads with shared molecular identifiers were discarded. MiTCR, with a Q25 quality threshold and the strictest error-elimination algorithm, was used for CDR3 identification, clonotype clustering and error correction. A nonparametric unseen species model with Euler transformation was used to estimate lower-bound total TCR beta diversity. TCRdb ran its own pipeline on the public reads, namely fastp trimming at Q25 and MiXCR clone calling, and kept in-frame beta chains. Each CDR3 protein appears once, grouped with its most common genes and DNA. Clone size and V and J calls follow TCRdb, not the original study. The sample table holds roughly 1.7 million distinct CDR3 sequences, of which about 31% were seen once. The ten top clones hold around 11% of the sample.

The CDR3 starts with the cysteine, ends with the phenylalanine, and has 18 residues. The CDR3 DNA has 54 bases and is translated from base 1. V is pruned by 4 bases and J by 7 bases, leaving 16 bases of the junction without a gene match. According to the germline V gene, CDR1 reads KGHSH and CDR2 reads LQKENI. This receptor was identified in a woman in her thirties in good health. Sequencing input: blood. This chain is built from TRBV18 and TRBJ2-2; 9 bases in between match TRBD2. The nucleotides read TGTGCCAGCTCACTCCGAGGACTAGCGAAAATAAGTGGCGGGGAGCTGTTTTTT. This is translated as CASSLRGLAKISGGELFF. Reference TRBV18 and TRBJ2-2 genes cover what lies past the CDR3, so the full variable domain is NAGVMQNPRHLVRRRGQEARLRCSPMKGHSHVYWYRQLPEEGLKFMVYLQKENIIDESGMPKERFSAEFPKEGPSILRIQQVVRGDSAAYFCASSLRGLAKISGGELFFGEGSRLTVL.